This T cell receptor beta chain was sequenced during a study of cytomegalovirus exposure and HLA in healthy donors. This clone showed up just once. Its antigen is currently unknown. The same CDR3 can be traced to other DNA sequences in this sample. Regarding the study as a whole: The authors listed approximately 150 TCR beta chains as cytomegalovirus-associated. DRB1 showed the most TCR associations and HLA-C the fewest in a later analysis, as rates varied by HLA locus.

The CDR3 consists of 15 residues. After removal of 4 bases from V and 3 bases from J, the junction contained 4 bases not matched to a gene. Germline V CDR1 and CDR2: SGHRS, YFSETQ. Primers for the PCR totalled 60 Vbeta and 13 Jbeta. Per the study methods: An analysis performed later counted about 80 million unique TCR beta chains (roughly 11 million of them shared). TCRdb keeps only in-frame clones here, not all; method: immunoSEQ multiplex PCR. The D gene and trimming were derived from the DNA, and the V and J assignments and clone size from that table. The sample carries about 130,000 clones, about four fifths recorded once.

This chain links TRBV5-1 with TRBJ1-3; 10 nucleotides align to TRBD1. This TCR came from a woman aged 40 to 50 in good health and CMV-seronegative. The sample consisted of PBMCs. CDR3 coding DNA: TGCGCCAGCAGCATTGGACAGGGGGTTGGAAACACCATATATTTT. Its protein is CASSIGQGVGNTIYF. The whole variable domain, filled in from reference TRBV5-1 and TRBJ1-3, reads KAGVTQTPRYLIKTRGQQVTLSCSPISGHRSVSWYQQTPGQGLQFLFEYFSETQRNKGNFPGRFSGRQFSNSRSEMNVSTLELGDSALYLCASSIGQGVGNTIYFGEGSWLTVV.